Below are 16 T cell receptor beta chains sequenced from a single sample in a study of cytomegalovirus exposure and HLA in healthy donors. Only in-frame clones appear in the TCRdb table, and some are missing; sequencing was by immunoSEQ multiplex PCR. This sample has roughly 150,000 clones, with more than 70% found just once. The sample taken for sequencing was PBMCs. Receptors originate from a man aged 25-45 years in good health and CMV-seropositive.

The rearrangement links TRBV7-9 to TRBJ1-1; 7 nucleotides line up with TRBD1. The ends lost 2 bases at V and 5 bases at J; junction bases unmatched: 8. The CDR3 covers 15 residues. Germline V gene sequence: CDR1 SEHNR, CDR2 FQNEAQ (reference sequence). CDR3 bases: TGTGCCAGCAGCTTACTACGGTCAGGGGGTACTGAAGCTTTCTTT. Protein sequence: CASSLLRSGGTEAFF.

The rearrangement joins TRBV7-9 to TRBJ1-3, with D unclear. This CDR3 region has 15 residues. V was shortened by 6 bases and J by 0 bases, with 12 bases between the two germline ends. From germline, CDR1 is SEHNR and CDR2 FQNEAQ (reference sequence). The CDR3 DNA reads TGTGCCAGCAGGGGGAGAGCGACCTCTGGAAACACCATATATTTT. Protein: CASRGRATSGNTIYF.

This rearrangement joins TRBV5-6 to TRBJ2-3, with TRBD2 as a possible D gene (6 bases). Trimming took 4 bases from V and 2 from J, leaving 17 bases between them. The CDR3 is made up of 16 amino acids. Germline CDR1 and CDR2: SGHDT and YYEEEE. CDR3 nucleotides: TGTGCCAGCAGCCTGGGAGGCGGTTCCCACACAGATACGCAGTATTTT. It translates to CASSLGGGSHTDTQYF. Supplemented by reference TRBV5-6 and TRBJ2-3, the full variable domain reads DAGVTQSPTHLIKTRGQQVTLRCSPKSGHDTVSWYQQALGQGPQFIFQYYEEEERQRGNFPDRFSGHQFPNYSSELNVNALLLGDSALYLCASSLGGGSHTDTQYFGPGTRLTVL.

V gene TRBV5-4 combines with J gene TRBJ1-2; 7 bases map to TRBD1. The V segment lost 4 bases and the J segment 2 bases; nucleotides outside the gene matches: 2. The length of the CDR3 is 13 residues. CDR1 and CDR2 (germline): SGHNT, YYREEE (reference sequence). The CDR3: CASSRTGNYGYTF. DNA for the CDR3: TGTGCCAGCAGCCGGACAGGCAACTATGGCTACACCTTC.

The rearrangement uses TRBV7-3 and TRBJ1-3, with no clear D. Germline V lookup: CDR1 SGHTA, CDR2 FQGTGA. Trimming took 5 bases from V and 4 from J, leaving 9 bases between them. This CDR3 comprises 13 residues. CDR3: CASSPRGGNTIYF. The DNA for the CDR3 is TGTGCCAGCAGCCCCCGGGGAGGAAACACCATATATTTT. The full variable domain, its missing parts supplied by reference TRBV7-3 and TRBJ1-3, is GAGVSQTPSNKVTEKGKYVELRCDPISGHTALYWYRQSLGQGPEFLIYFQGTGAADDSGLPNDRFFAVRPEGSVSTLKIQRTERGDSAVYLCASSPRGGNTIYFGEGSWLTVV.

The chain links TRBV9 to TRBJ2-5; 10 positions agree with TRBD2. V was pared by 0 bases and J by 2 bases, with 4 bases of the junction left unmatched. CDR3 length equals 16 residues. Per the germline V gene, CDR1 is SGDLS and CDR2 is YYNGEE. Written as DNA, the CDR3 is TGTGCCAGCAGCGTAGCTCCTAGCGGGGGACAAGAGACCCAGTACTTC. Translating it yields CASSVAPSGGQETQYF.

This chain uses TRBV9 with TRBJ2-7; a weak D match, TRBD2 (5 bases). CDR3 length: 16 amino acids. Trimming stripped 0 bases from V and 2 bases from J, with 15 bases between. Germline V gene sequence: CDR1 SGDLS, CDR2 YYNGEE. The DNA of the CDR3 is TGTGCCAGCAGCGTAGAGCCAACGGGGATTGCCTACGAGCAGTACTTC. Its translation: CASSVEPTGIAYEQYF.

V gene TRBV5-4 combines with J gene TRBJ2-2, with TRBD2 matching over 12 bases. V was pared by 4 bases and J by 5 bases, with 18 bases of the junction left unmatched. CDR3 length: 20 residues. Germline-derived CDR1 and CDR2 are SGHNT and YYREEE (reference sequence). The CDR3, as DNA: TGTGCCAGCAGCCACTGGCGGCTAGCGGGAGGGCCGGGGGAGACCGGGGAGCTGTTTTTT. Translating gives CASSHWRLAGGPGETGELFF.

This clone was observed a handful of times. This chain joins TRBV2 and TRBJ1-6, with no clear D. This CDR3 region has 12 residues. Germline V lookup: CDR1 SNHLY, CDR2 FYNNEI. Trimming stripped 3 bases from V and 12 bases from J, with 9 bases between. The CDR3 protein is CASSDRGLPLHF. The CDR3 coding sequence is TGTGCCAGCAGTGACCGGGGATTACCCCTCCACTTT. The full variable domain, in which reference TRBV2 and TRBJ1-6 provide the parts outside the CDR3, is EPEVTQTPSHQVTQMGQEVILRCVPISNHLYFYWYRQILGQKVEFLVSFYNNEISEKSEIFDDQFSVERPDGSNFTLKIRSTKLEDSAMYFCASSDRGLPLHFGNGTRLTVT.

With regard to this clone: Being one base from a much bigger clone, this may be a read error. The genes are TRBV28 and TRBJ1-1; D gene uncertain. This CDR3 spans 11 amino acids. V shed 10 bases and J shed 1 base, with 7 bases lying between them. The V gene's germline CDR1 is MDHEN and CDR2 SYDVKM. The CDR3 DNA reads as TGTGCCACCGAGGGGAACACTGAAGCTTTCTTT. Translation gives CATEGNTEAFF.

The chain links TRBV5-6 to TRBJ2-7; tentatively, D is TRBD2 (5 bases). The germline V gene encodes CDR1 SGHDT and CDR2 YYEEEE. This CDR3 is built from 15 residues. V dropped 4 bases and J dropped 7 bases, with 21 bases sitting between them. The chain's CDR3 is CASSPGPSIGEEQYF. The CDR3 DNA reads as TGTGCCAGCAGCCCCGGACCCAGCATCGGGGAGGAGCAGTACTTC.

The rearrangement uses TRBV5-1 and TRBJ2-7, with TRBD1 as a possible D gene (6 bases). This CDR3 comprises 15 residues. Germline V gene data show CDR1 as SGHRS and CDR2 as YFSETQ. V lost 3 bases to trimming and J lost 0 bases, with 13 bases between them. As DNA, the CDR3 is TGCGCCAGCAGCTGGGCACAGGGTTTCTCCTACGAGCAGTACTTC. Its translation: CASSWAQGFSYEQYF.

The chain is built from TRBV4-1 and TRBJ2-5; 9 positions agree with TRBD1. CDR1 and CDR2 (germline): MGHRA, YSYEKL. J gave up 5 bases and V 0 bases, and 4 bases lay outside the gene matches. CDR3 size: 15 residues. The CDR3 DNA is TGCGCCAGCAGCCAAGAACAGGGGGCTAGGGAGACCCAGTACTTC. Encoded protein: CASSQEQGARETQYF.

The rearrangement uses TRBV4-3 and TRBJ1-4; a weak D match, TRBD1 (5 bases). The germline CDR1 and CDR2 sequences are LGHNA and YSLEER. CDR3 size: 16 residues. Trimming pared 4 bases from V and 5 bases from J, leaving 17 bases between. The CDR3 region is CASSLTPPGGNEKLFF. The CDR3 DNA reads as TGCGCCAGCAGCCTCACACCCCCCGGGGGGAATGAAAAACTGTTTTTT.

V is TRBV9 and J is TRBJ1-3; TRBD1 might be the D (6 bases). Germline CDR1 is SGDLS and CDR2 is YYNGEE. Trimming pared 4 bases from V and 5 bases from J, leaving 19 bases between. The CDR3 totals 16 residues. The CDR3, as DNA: TGTGCCAGCAGCACTCAGGACAGCCGGCAGCGAAACACCATATATTTT. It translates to CASSTQDSRQRNTIYF.

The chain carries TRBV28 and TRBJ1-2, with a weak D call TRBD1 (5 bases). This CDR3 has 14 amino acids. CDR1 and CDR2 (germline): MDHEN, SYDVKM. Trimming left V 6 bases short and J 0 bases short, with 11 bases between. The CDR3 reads CASRRQRTNYGYTF. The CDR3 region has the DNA TGTGCCAGCAGACGACAGAGGACTAACTATGGCTACACCTTC.